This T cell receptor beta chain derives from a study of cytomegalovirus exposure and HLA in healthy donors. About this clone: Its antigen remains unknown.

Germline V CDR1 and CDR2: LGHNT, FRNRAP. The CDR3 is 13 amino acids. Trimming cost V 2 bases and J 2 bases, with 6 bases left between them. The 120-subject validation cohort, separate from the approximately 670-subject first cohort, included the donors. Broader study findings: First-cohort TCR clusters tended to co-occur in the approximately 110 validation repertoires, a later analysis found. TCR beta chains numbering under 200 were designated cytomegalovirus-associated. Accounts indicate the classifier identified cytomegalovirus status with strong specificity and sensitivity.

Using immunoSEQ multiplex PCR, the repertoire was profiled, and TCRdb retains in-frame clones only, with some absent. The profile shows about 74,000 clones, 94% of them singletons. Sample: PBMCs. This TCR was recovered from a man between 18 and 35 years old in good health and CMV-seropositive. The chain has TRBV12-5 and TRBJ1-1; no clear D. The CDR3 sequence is CASGLRVNTEAFF. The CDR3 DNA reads TGTGCTAGTGGTTTGCGAGTAAACACTGAAGCTTTCTTT.